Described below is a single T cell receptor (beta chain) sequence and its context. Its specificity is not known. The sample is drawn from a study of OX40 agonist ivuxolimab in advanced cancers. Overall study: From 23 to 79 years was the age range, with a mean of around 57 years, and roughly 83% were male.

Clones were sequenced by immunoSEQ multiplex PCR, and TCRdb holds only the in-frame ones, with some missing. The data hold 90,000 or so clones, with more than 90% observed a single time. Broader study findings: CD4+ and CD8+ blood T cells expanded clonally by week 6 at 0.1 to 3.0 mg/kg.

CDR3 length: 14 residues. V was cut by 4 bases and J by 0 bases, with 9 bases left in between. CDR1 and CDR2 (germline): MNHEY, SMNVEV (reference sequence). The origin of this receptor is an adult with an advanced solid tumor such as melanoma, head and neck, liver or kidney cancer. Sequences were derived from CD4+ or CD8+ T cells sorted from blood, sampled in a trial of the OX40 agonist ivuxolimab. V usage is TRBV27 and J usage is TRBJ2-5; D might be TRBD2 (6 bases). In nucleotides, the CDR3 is TGTGCCAGCAGTTGGGGGGTAAACCAAGAGACCCAGTACTTC. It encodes CASSWGVNQETQYF.